This T cell receptor beta chain was identified in a study of blood T cell repertoires in COVID-19 (dated by TCRdb to the early 2020s). Background for the entire study: Collaborator samples came from the United States, Italy and Spain and covered acute and convalescent phases of COVID-19. The material from the prospective study consisted of cDNA or gDNA derived from T cells, B-cell-depleted T cells, or PBMCs. The dataset comprised deeply sampled blood TCRbeta repertoires from subjects exposed to, actively infected with, or recovered from COVID-19. The repertoires were released in a freely available public database meant as a resource for research on the immune response to SARS-CoV-2. Samples came from the ongoing ImmuneRACE study (first 160 participants) plus 1,254 subjects from 6 global collaborators. Nearly every sample came with metadata listing a de-identified subject ID, COVID-19 status, age in years and sex. Where available, HLA class I and class II types were obtained from metadata supplied by the sample provider rather than from assay-based typing.

Collaborating institutions collected whole blood in K2EDTA tubes following their own protocols. For TCRbeta analysis, collaborators shipped samples in one of three forms: frozen whole blood, isolated PBMCs, or DNA extracted from either of those sample types. In the case of this clone: The specificity of this receptor is unknown. Base qualities are not recorded, but no much larger clone differs from it by a single base.

The immunoSEQ Assay, a bias-controlled multiplex PCR, was used to amplify TCRbeta CDR3 regions from genomic DNA. Per the source publication's procedure: Within the assay, amplification of reference gene primers was used to estimate how many nucleated cells each sample contained. To quantify the absolute abundance of each unique TCRbeta CDR3 rearrangement, sequence reads were collapsed and filtered. For each sample, productive Simpson clonality was calculated as the square root of Simpson's diversity index over productive rearrangements. This immuneACCESS table, as held by TCRdb, lists in-frame sequences with V and J called but not all clones. Of the missing ones, under half trace to an unresolved V gene in checked studies; the others have no known cause. Clone size and the V and J calls come from that table; the DNA yielded D and trimming. The sample table holds around 140,000 clones, of which around 87% were seen once. The biggest ten clones account for 2% to 2.5% of the sample.

The CDR3 covers 13 residues, taking in both the cysteine and the phenylalanine. Only the CDR3 region is kept as DNA, spanning 39 bases read in frame from base 1. Relative to germline, V is missing 5 bases and J is missing 4 bases, with 2 bases of the junction outside any gene match. The paper as a whole reports these results and caveats: How much clinical and demographic metadata was included differed by source and by participant, and the metadata was provided uncurated.

The chain is assembled from TRBV12-3 or TRBV12-4 and TRBJ1-5, with 7 middle bases fitting TRBD1. This TCR was sampled from a man between 50 and 59 years old with active COVID-19. Input material: peripheral blood. The bases are TGTGCCAGCAGTAGGGACAGTAATCAGCCCCAGCATTTT. The translation is CASSRDSNQPQHF.